One sample yielded the 10 T cell receptor beta chains listed below, sequenced in a study of OX40 agonist ivuxolimab in advanced cancers. Data came from immunoSEQ multiplex PCR; TCRdb stores just in-frame clones and leaves some out. The data show about 58,000 clones, roughly 85% seen once. The sequencing here drew on CD4+ or CD8+ T cells sorted from blood, taken in a trial of the OX40 agonist ivuxolimab. The receptor set was obtained from an adult with an advanced solid tumor such as melanoma, head and neck, liver or kidney cancer.

V and J are TRBV12-5 and TRBJ2-1, with 7 positions matching TRBD1. CDR1 and CDR2 (germline): LGHNT, FRNRAP. The length of the CDR3 is 16 residues. Germline trimming cut 0 bases from V and 6 bases from J; bases unmatched to any gene: 8. CDR3 nucleotide sequence: TGTGCTAGTGGTTTGGTACAAGGGACAGCTGGCAATGAGCAGTTCTTC. Its translation is CASGLVQGTAGNEQFF.

V gene TRBV4-2 combines with J gene TRBJ1-1; D possibly corresponds to TRBD1 (6 bases). Deletions cut 4 bases from V and 0 bases from J, with 12 bases between. CDR1 is LGHNA and CDR2 is YNFKEQ in the germline V gene. This CDR3 is built from 15 residues. The CDR3 bases are TGTGCCAGCAGCCGCAAGAGGGGGGTGAACACTGAAGCTTTCTTT. Translation: CASSRKRGVNTEAFF.

The V call is TRBV15, the J call TRBJ2-3; the match to TRBD2 covers 8 bases. The CDR3 covers 16 residues. The trim removed 5 bases at V and 2 bases at J, leaving 9 bases unmatched. The V gene's germline CDR1 is LNHNV and CDR2 YYDKDF (reference sequence). Here the CDR3 reads CATSPLGRGATDTQYF. In DNA, the CDR3 is TGTGCCACCAGCCCCCTGGGGCGGGGGGCCACAGATACGCAGTATTTT.

The chain joins TRBV30 to TRBJ1-2; D remains unclear. CDR3 length: 13 residues. V was pared by 3 bases and J by 6 bases, with 14 bases between. Germline V gives CDR1 GTSNPN, CDR2 SVGIG (reference sequence). The CDR3 DNA sequence: TGTGCCTGGAGAAGGGAGGGCTGGGATGGCTACACCTTC. This sequence encodes CAWRREGWDGYTF.

The rearrangement links TRBV6-5 to TRBJ2-7, with D possibly TRBD2 on 5 matching bases. Trimming removed 0 bases at V and 3 bases at J, with 15 bases between. The CDR3 is 16 amino acids. CDR1 is MNHEY and CDR2 is SVGAGI in the germline V gene. The chain's CDR3 is CASSYSSQAGGYEQYF. For the CDR3, the DNA is TGTGCCAGCAGTTACTCGAGCCAGGCCGGAGGCTACGAGCAGTACTTC.

The genes are TRBV11-3 and TRBJ2-1; TRBD2 aligns across 13 bases. From germline, CDR1 is SGHNT and CDR2 YENEEA. The CDR3 spans 16 residues. The V segment lost 5 bases and the J segment 8 bases; nucleotides outside the gene matches: 9. The CDR3 bases are TGTGCCAGCAGCAGCGGACTAGCGGGGGTTGTCGATGAGCAGTTCTTC. Residues: CASSSGLAGVVDEQFF. Full variable domain (outside the CDR3, taken from reference TRBV11-3 and TRBJ2-1): EAGVVQSPRYKIIEKKQPVAFWCNPISGHNTLYWYLQNLGQGPELLIRYENEEAVDDSQLPKDRFSAERLKGVDSTLKIQPAELGDSAVYLCASSSGLAGVVDEQFFGPGTRLTVL.

J is TRBJ2-7 and V is TRBV12-5; no clear D gene. This CDR3 is built from 10 residues. Germline-derived CDR1 and CDR2 are LGHNT and FRNRAP. V was pared by 7 bases and J by 4 bases, with 5 bases between. The CDR3 nucleotides read TGTGCTAGTGTAGGGTACGAGCAGTACTTC. Amino acid sequence: CASVGYEQYF.

The genes are TRBV19 and TRBJ2-7; D tentatively reads TRBD1 or TRBD2 (5 bases each). The ends were cut back, 5 bases at V and 4 bases at J, with 12 bases in the middle. The CDR3 totals 13 residues. Germline V gives CDR1 LNHDA, CDR2 SQIVND (reference sequence). For the CDR3, the DNA is TGTGCCAGTAGTCCAGGTGGGGGTTACGAGCAGTACTTC. Amino acids: CASSPGGGYEQYF.

The V call is TRBV28, the J call TRBJ2-6; D is unclear. Looked up from germline, CDR1 is MDHEN and CDR2 is SYDVKM. The V end lost 3 bases, the J end lost 2 bases, and 20 bases lay between the germline ends. The CDR3 covers 19 residues. The CDR3, as DNA: TGTGCCAGCAGTTTTGTATATGGATCCCACTCCCCTGGGGCCAACGTCCTGACTTTC. Its translation is CASSFVYGSHSPGANVLTF.

V is TRBV4-2 and J is TRBJ1-1, with D maybe TRBD1 (5 bases). This CDR3 is built from 15 residues. Germline V gene data show CDR1 as LGHNA and CDR2 as YNFKEQ. The V and J ends lost 4 bases and 4 bases respectively, with 16 bases between them. The CDR3 DNA reads as TGTGCCAGCAGCCGTGAAGCCGACAGTACCACTGAAGCTTTCTTT. Its translation is CASSREADSTTEAFF.